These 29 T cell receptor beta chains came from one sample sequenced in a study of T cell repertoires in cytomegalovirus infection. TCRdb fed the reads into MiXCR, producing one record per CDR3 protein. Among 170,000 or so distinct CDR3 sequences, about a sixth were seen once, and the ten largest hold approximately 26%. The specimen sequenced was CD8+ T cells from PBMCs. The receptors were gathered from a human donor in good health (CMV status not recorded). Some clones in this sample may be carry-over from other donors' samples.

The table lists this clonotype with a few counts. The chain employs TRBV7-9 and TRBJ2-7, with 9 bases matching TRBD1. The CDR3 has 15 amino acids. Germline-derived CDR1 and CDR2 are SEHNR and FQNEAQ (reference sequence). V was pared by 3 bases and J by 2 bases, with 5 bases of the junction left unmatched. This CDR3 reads CASSFPGQGAYEQYF. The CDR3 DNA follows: TGTGCCAGCAGCTTCCCGGGACAGGGAGCCTACGAGCAGTACTTC.

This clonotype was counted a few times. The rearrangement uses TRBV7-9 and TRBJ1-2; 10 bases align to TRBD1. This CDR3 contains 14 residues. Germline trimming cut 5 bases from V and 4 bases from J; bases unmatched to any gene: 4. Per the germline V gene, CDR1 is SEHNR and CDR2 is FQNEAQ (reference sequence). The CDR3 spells CASSPGTGVYGYTF. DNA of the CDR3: TGTGCCAGCAGCCCCGGGACAGGGGTCTATGGCTACACCTTC.

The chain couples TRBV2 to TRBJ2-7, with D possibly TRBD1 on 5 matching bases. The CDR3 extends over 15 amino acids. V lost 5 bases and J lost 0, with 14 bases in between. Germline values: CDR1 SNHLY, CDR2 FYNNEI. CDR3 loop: CASSKDSFSSYEQYF. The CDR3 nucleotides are TGTGCCAGCAGTAAAGACAGTTTTAGCTCCTACGAGCAGTACTTC. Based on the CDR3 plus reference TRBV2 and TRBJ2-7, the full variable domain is EPEVTQTPSHQVTQMGQEVILRCVPISNHLYFYWYRQILGQKVEFLVSFYNNEISEKSEIFDDQFSVERPDGSNFTLKIRSTKLEDSAMYFCASSKDSFSSYEQYFGPGTRLTVT.

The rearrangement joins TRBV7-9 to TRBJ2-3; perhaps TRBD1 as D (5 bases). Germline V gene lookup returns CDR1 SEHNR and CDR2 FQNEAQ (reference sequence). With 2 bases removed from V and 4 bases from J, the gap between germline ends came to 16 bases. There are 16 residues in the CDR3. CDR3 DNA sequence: TGTGCCAGCAGCTTACTCACAGGCTTCTTGGCAGATACGCAGTATTTT. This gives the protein CASSLLTGFLADTQYF.

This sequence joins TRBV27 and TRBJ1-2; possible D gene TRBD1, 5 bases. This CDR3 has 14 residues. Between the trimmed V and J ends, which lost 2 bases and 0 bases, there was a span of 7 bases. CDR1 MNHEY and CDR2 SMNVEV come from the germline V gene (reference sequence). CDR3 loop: CASSLGAPNYGYTF. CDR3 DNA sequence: TGTGCCAGCAGTTTAGGGGCGCCTAACTATGGCTACACCTTC.

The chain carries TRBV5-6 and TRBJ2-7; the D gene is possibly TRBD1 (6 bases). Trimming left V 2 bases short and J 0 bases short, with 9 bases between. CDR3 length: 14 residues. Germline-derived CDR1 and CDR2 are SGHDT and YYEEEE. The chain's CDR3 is CASSFWDISYEQYF. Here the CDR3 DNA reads TGTGCCAGCAGCTTTTGGGACATCTCCTACGAGCAGTACTTC.

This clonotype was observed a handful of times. CDR3 residues: CASSSTGGRADTQYF. In DNA form, the CDR3 reads TGTGCCAGCAGCTCGACAGGGGGCCGCGCAGATACGCAGTATTTT. The gene calls are TRBV7-3 and TRBJ2-3; 10 bases match TRBD1. CDR1 is SGHTA and CDR2 is FQGTGA in the germline V gene. Germline trimming cut 4 bases from V and 4 bases from J; bases unmatched to any gene: 5. This CDR3 has 15 residues. Based on the CDR3 plus reference TRBV7-3 and TRBJ2-3, the full variable domain is GAGVSQTPSNKVTEKGKYVELRCDPISGHTALYWYRQSLGQGPEFLIYFQGTGAADDSGLPNDRFFAVRPEGSVSTLKIQRTERGDSAVYLCASSSTGGRADTQYFGPGTRLTVL.

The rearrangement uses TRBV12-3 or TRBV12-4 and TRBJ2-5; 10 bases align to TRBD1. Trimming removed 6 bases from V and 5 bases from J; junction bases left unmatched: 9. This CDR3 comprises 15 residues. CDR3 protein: CASSRIRDRGETQYF. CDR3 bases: TGTGCCAGCAGCAGGATCCGGGACAGGGGTGAGACCCAGTACTTC.

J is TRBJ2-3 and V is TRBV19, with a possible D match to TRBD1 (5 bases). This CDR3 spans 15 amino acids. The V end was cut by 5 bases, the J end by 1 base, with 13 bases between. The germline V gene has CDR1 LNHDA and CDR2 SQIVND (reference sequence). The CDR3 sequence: CASSSGHFGTDTQYF. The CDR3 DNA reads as TGTGCCAGTAGTTCTGGACACTTCGGCACAGATACGCAGTATTTT.

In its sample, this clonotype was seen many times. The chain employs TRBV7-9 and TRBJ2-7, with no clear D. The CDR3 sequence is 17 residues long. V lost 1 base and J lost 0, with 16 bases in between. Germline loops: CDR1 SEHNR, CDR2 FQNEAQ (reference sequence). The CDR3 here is CASSLVEVSASSYEQYF. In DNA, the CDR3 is TGTGCCAGCAGCTTAGTCGAGGTCAGTGCGAGCTCCTACGAGCAGTACTTC.

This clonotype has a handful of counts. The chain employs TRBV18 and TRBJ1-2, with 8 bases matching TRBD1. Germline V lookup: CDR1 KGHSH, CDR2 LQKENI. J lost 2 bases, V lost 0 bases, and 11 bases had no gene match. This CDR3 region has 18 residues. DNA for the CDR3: TGTGCCAGCTCACCACCGCAAAAACAGGGGGGATTGAACTATGGCTACACCTTC. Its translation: CASSPPQKQGGLNYGYTF.

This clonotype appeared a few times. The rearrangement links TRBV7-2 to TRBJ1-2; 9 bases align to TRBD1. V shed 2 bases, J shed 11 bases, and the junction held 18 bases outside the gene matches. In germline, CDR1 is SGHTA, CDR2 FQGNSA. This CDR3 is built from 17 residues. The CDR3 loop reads CASSLLQGAFGMAWYTF. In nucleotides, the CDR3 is TGTGCCAGCAGCTTATTACAGGGGGCGTTTGGAATGGCCTGGTACACCTTC.

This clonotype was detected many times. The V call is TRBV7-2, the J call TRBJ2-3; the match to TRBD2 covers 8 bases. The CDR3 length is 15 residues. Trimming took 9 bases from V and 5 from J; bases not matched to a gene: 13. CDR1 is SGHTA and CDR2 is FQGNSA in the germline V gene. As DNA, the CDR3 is TGTGCCAGTGGGACTAGTGTCCGCTTGAGAGATACGCAGTATTTT. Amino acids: CASGTSVRLRDTQYF.

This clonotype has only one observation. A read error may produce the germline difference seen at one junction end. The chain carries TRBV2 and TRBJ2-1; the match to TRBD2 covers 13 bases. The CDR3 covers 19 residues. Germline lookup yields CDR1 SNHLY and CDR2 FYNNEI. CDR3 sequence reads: CASSRHPGLAGVGYNEQFF. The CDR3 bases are TGTGCCAGCTCCCGACACCCCGGACTAGCGGGGGTGGGGTACAATGAACAGTTCTTC.

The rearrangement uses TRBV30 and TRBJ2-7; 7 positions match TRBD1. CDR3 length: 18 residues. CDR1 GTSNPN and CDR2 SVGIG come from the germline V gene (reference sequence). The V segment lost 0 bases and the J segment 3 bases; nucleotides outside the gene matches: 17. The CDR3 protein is CAWSVLGTVNARDYEQYF. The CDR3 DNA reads TGTGCCTGGAGTGTATTGGGGACAGTCAACGCCCGCGACTACGAGCAGTACTTC.

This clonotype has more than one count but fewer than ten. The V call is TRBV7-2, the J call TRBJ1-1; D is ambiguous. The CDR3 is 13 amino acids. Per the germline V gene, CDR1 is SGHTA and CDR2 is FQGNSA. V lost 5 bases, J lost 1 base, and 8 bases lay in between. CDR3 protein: CASSKRQNTEAFF. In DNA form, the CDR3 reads TGTGCCAGCAGCAAACGACAGAACACTGAAGCTTTCTTT.

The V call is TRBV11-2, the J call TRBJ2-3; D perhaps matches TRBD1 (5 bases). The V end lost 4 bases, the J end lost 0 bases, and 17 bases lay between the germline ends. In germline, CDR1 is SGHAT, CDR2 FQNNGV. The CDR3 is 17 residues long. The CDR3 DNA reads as TGTGCCAGCAGCTCACTACCTCAGGGAACTAGCACAGATACGCAGTATTTT. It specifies CASSSLPQGTSTDTQYF.

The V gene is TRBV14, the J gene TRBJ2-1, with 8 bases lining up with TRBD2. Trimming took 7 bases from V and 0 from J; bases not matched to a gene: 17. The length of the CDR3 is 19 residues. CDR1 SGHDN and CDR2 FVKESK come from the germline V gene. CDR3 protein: CASNPGPPKLAVSYNEQFF. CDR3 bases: TGTGCCAGCAACCCCGGCCCCCCTAAACTAGCGGTCTCCTACAATGAGCAGTTCTTC.

The CDR3 reads CASSHTDRNPGYTF. The DNA for the CDR3 is TGTGCCAGCAGCCACACAGACAGGAATCCGGGCTACACCTTC. V usage is TRBV14 and J usage is TRBJ1-2; D is possibly TRBD1 (6 bases). The germline V and J ends were trimmed by 3 bases and 8 bases, with 16 bases remaining between them. The CDR3 covers 14 residues. CDR1 and CDR2 from the germline V gene are SGHDN and FVKESK.

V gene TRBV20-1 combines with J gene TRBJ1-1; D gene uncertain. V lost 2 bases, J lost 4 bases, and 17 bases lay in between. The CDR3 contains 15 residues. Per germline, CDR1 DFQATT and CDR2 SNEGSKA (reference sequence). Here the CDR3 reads CSARPGEEGGTEAFF. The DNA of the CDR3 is TGCAGTGCTAGACCCGGGGAGGAGGGTGGCACTGAAGCTTTCTTT.

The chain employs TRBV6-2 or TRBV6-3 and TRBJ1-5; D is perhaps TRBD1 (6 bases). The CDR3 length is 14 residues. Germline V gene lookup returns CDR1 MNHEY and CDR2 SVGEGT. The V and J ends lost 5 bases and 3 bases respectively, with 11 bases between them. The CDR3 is CASSHDRYNQPQHF. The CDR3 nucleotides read TGTGCCAGCAGTCATGACAGGTACAATCAGCCCCAGCATTTT.

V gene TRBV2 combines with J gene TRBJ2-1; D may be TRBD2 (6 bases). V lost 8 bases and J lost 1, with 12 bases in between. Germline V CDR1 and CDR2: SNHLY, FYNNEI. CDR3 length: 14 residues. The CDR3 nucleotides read TGTGCCAGCCGAGGTAGCGGTTCCTACAATGAGCAGTTCTTC. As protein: CASRGSGSYNEQFF.

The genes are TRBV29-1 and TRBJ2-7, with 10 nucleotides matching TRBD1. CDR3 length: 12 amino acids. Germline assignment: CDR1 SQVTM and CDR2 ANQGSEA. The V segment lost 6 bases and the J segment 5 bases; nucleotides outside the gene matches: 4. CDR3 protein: CSVGTGVHEQYF. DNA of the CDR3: TGCAGCGTCGGGACAGGGGTGCACGAGCAGTACTTC.

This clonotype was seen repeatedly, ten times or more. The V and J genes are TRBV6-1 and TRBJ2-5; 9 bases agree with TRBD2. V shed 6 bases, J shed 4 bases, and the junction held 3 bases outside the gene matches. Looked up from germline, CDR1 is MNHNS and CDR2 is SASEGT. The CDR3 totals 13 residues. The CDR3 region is CASSSGGSETQYF. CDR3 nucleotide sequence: TGTGCCAGCAGCAGCGGGGGGTCAGAGACCCAGTACTTC.

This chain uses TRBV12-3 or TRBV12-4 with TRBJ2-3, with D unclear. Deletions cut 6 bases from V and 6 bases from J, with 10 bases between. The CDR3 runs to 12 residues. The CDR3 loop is CASSSLGDTQYF. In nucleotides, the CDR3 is TGTGCCAGCAGCTCCTTGGGGGATACGCAGTATTTT.

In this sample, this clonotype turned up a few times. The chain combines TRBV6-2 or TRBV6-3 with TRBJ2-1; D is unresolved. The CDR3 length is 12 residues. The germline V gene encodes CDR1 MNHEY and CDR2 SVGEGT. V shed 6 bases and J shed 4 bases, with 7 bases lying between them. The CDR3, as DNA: TGTGCCAGCAGCAATCCTTACAATGAGCAGTTCTTC. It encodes CASSNPYNEQFF.

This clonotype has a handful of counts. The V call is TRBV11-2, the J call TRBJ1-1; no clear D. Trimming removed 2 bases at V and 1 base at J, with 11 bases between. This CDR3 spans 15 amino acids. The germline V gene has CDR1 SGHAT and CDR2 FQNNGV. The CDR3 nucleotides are TGTGCCAGCAGCTTAAAGGGCGAGGGGAACACTGAAGCTTTCTTT. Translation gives CASSLKGEGNTEAFF. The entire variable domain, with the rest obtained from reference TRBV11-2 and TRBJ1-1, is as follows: EAGVAQSPRYKIIEKRQSVAFWCNPISGHATLYWYQQILGQGPKLLIQFQNNGVVDDSQLPKDRFSAERLKGVDSTLKIQPAKLEDSAVYLCASSLKGEGNTEAFFGQGTRLTVV.

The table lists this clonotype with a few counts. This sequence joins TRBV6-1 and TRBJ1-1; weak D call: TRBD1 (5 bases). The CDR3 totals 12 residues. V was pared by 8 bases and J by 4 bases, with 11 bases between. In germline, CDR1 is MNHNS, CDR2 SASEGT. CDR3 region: CASEGWTTEAFF. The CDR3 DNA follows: TGTGCCAGCGAGGGGTGGACCACTGAAGCTTTCTTT.

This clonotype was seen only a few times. The CDR3 protein is CSALDRDFPMYEQYF. Here the CDR3 DNA reads TGCAGTGCTTTGGACAGGGACTTCCCAATGTACGAGCAGTACTTC. J is TRBJ2-7 and V is TRBV20-1; 8 nucleotides align to TRBD1. J was trimmed by 4 bases and V by 5 bases; bases with no gene match: 13. The germline gives CDR1 DFQATT, CDR2 SNEGSKA (reference sequence). The CDR3 loop spans 15 amino acids.